This TCR beta chain was captured in a study of memory CD4+ T cells and cytomegalovirus serostatus. Authors' processing steps: After removing out-of-frame reads, around 2,000,000 distinct TCRbeta sequences remained. Sequenced by immunoSEQ multiplex PCR; TCRdb stores in-frame clones only, minus some. That table supplies the V and J calls and clone size; D and trimming were determined from the DNA. Among tens of thousands of clones listed, 82% were seen once. Overall study findings and caveats: CD4+ memory repertoires contained about 40% of the roughly 160 reported CMV TCRbeta sequences. Suggested: most of the CMV-linked TCR signature lies in CD4+ memory cells.

Trimming shortened V by 5 bases and J by 0 bases, and 7 bases separated the two germline ends. Per the germline V gene, CDR1 is MNHEY and CDR2 is SMNVEV (reference sequence). CDR3 length: 13 residues. Single viable CD3+CD4+CD8-CD45RO+ cells were sorted as the memory CD4+ T cells. This clone has only one observation. Its cognate antigen is unknown. This TCR came from an adult in good health and CMV-seronegative. The gene calls are TRBV27 and TRBJ1-2; D remains unclear. The sample taken for sequencing was memory CD4+ T cells from blood. The CDR3 spells CASSVNANYGYTF. CDR3 sequence (DNA): TGTGCCAGCAGTGTAAATGCTAACTATGGCTACACCTTC.